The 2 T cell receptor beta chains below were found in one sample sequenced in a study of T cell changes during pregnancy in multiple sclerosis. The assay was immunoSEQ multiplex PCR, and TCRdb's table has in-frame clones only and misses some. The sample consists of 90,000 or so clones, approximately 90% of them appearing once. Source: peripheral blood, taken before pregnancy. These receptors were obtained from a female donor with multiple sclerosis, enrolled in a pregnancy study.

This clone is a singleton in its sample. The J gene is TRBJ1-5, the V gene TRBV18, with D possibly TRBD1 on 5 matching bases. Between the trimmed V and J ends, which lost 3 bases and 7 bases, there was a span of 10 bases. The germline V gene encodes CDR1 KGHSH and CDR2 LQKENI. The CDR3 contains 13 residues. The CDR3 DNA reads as TGTGCCAGCTCACCCCAGGGAGGACAGCCCCAGCATTTT. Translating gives CASSPQGGQPQHF.

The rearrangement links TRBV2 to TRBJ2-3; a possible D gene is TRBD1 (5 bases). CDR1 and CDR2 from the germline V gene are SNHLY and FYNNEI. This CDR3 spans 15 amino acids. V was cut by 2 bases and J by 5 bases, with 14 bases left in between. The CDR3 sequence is CASSERNRGGDTQYF. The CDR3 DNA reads TGTGCCAGCAGTGAAAGGAATAGGGGTGGAGATACGCAGTATTTT. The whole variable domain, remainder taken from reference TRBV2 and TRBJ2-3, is EPEVTQTPSHQVTQMGQEVILRCVPISNHLYFYWYRQILGQKVEFLVSFYNNEISEKSEIFDDQFSVERPDGSNFTLKIRSTKLEDSAMYFCASSERNRGGDTQYFGPGTRLTVL.